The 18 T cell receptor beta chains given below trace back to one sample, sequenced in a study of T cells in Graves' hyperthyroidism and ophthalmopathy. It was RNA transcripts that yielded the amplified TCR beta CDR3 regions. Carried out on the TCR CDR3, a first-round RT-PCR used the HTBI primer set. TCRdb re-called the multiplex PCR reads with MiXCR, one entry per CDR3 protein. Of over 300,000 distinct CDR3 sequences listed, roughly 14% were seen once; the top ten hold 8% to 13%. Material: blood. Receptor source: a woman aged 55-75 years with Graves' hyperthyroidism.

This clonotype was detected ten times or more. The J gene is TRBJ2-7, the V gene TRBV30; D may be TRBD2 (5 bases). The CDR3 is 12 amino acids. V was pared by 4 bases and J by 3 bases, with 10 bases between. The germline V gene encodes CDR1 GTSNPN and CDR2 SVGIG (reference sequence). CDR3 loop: CAWKGDGYEQYF. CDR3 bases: TGTGCCTGGAAGGGAGATGGCTACGAGCAGTACTTC. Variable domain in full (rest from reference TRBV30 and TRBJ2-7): SQTIHQWPATLVQPVGSPLSLECTVEGTSNPNLYWYRQAAGRGLQLLFYSVGIGQISSEVPQNLSASRPQDRQFILSSKKLLLSDSGFYLCAWKGDGYEQYFGPGTRLTVT.

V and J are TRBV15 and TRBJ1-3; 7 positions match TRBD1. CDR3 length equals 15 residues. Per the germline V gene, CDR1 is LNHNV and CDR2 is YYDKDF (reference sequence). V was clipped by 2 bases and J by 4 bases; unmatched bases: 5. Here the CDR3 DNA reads TGTGCCACCAGCAGATACAGGGGAGAAGGAAACACCATATATTTT. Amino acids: CATSRYRGEGNTIYF.

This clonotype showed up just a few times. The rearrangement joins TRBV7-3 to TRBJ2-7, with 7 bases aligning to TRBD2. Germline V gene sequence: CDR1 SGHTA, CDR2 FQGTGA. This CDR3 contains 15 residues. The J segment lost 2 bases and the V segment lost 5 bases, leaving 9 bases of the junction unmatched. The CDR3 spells CASSHGVAGAYEQYF. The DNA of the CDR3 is TGTGCCAGCAGCCACGGAGTAGCGGGTGCCTACGAGCAGTACTTC. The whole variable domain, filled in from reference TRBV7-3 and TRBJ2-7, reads GAGVSQTPSNKVTEKGKYVELRCDPISGHTALYWYRQSLGQGPEFLIYFQGTGAADDSGLPNDRFFAVRPEGSVSTLKIQRTERGDSAVYLCASSHGVAGAYEQYFGPGTRLTVT.

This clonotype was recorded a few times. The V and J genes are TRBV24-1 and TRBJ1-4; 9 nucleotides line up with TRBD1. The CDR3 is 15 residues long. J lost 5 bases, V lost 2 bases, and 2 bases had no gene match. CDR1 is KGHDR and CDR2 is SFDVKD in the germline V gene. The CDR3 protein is CATSDSTGGNEKLFF. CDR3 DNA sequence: TGTGCCACCAGTGATTCGACAGGGGGAAATGAAAAACTGTTTTTT.

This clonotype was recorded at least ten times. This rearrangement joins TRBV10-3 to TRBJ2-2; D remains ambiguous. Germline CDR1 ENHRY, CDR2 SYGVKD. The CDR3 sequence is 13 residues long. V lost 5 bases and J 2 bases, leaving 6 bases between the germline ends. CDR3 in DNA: TGTGCCATCAGTACCGTAAACACCGGGGAGCTGTTTTTT. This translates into CAISTVNTGELFF.

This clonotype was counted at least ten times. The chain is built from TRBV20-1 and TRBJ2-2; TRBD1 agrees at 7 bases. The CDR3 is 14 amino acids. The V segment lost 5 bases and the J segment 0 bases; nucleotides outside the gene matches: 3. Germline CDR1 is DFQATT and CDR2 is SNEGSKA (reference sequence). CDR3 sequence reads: CSARDRSNTGELFF. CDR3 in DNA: TGCAGTGCTCGGGACAGATCGAACACCGGGGAGCTGTTTTTT.

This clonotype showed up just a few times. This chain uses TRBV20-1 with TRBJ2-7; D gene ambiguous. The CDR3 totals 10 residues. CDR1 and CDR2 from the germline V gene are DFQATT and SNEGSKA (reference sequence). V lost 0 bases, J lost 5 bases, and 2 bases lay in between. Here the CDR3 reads CSARDNEQYF. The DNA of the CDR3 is TGCAGTGCTAGAGATAACGAGCAGTACTTC.

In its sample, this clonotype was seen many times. The CDR3 region is CASSLALAGGSGNEQFF. The CDR3 region has the DNA TGCGCCAGCAGCTTGGCCCTAGCGGGAGGTAGTGGCAATGAGCAGTTCTTC. The chain is built from TRBV5-1 and TRBJ2-1; 11 nucleotides line up with TRBD2. Germline-derived CDR1 and CDR2 are SGHRS and YFSETQ. There are 17 residues in the CDR3. The ends lost 0 bases at V and 6 bases at J; junction bases unmatched: 8.

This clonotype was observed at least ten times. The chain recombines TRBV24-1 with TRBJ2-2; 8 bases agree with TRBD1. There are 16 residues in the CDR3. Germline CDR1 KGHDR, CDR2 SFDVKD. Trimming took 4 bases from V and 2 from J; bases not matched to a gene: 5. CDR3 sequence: CATSERQGLNTGELFF. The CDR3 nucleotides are TGTGCCACCAGTGAGCGACAGGGGCTCAACACCGGGGAGCTGTTTTTT.

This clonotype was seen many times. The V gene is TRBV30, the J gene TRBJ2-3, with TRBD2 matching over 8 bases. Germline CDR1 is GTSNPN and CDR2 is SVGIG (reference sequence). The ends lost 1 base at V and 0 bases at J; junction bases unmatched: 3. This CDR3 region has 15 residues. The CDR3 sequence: CAWSEVAGSTDTQYF. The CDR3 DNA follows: TGTGCCTGGAGTGAAGTAGCGGGAAGCACAGATACGCAGTATTTT.

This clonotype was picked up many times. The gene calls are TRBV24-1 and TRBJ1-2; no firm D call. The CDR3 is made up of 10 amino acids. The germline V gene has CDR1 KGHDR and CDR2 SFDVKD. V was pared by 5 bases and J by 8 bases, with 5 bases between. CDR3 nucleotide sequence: TGTGCCACCAGTGCCGACGGCTACACCTTC. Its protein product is CATSADGYTF.

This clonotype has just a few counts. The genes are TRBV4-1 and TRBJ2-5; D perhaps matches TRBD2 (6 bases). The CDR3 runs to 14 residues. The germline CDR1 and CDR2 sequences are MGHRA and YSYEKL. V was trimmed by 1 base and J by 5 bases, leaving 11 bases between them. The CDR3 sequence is CASSQAGEWETQYF. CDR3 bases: TGCGCCAGCAGCCAAGCGGGGGAATGGGAGACCCAGTACTTC.

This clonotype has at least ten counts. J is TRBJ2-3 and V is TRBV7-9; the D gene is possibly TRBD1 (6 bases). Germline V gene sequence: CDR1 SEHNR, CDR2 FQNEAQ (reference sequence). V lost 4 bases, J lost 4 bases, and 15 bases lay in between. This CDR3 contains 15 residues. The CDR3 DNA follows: TGTGCCAGCAGCTCACAGGGTTCCTCCCCAGATACGCAGTATTTT. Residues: CASSSQGSSPDTQYF.

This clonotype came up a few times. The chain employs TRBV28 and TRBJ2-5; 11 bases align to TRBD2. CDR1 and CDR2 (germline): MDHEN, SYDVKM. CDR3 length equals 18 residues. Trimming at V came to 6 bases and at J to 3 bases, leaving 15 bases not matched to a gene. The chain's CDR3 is CASSTRPFRLAGKETQYF. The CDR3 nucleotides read TGTGCCAGCAGCACCAGGCCCTTCAGACTAGCGGGAAAAGAGACCCAGTACTTC.

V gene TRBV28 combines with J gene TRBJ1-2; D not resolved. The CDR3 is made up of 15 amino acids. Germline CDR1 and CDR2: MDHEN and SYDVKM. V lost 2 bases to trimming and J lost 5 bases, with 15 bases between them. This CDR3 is CASSLRLGIGYGYTF. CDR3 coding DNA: TGTGCCAGCAGTTTACGCCTGGGGATCGGGTATGGCTACACCTTC.

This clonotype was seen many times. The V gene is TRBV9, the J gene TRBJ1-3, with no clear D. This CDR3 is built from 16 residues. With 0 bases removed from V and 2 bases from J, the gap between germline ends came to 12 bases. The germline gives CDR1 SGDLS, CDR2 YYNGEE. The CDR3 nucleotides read TGTGCCAGCAGCGTAGGCGAGGGATGGACTGGAAACACCATATATTTT. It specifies CASSVGEGWTGNTIYF.

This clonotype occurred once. The CDR3 region has the DNA TGTGCCAGCTCGCCCCGACCGGGGAATGAGCAGTTCTTC. Translating it yields CASSPRPGNEQFF. The V gene is TRBV18, the J gene TRBJ2-1; D is possibly TRBD2 (5 bases). The CDR3 spans 13 residues. V gave up 6 bases and J gave up 7 bases, with 13 bases separating them. Germline V gives CDR1 KGHSH, CDR2 LQKENI.

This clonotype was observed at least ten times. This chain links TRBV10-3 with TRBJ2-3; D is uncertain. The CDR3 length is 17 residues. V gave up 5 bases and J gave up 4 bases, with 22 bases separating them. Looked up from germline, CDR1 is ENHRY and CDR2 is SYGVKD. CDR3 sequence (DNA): TGTGCCATCAGTCCAACCGATATAGCCGGCTTCGCAGATACGCAGTATTTT. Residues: CAISPTDIAGFADTQYF.